One and the same sample provided the 29 T cell receptor beta chains below, sequenced in a study of graft-versus-host responses after intestinal transplantation. Generated by immunoSEQ multiplex PCR, the TCRdb table keeps only in-frame clones and is missing some. The sample records more than 12,000 clones, 30% to 35% being singletons. The specimen was alloreactive CD4+ T cells from a mixed lymphocyte reaction culture, collected before intestinal transplant. The subset denotes: CFSE-low proliferating T cells sorted from roughly six-day pre-transplant mixed lymphocyte reaction (GvH or HvG direction). Every receptor here comes from a human patient who received an intestinal transplant.

The genes are TRBV18 and TRBJ1-2; 7 bases are shared with TRBD1. Germline CDR1 KGHSH, CDR2 LQKENI. This CDR3 region has 14 residues. Trimming took 1 base from V and 2 from J; bases not matched to a gene: 1. CDR3: CASSPQGANYGYTF. DNA for the CDR3: TGTGCCAGCTCACCACAGGGGGCGAACTATGGCTACACCTTC.

This clone was found a few times. The CDR3 region is CASSPFLATDTQYF. CDR3 nucleotides: TGTGCCAGCAGCCCCTTTCTGGCTACAGATACGCAGTATTTT. The J gene is TRBJ2-3, the V gene TRBV6-1; D not certain. Trimming took 6 bases from V and 3 from J, leaving 13 bases between them. Germline V gives CDR1 MNHNS, CDR2 SASEGT. This CDR3 is built from 14 residues.

The chain employs TRBV27 and TRBJ1-2; D perhaps matches TRBD1 (5 bases). Trimming left V 6 bases short and J 7 bases short, with 12 bases between. The V gene's germline CDR1 is MNHEY and CDR2 SMNVEV (reference sequence). CDR3 length: 12 residues. The CDR3 is CASRPQGFGYTF. The CDR3 region has the DNA TGTGCCAGCAGGCCTCAGGGATTTGGCTACACCTTC.

The CDR3 is CASRGGQFTEAFF. In DNA, the CDR3 is TGTGCCAGCAGAGGGGGTCAGTTCACTGAAGCTTTCTTT. The V and J genes are TRBV6-1 and TRBJ1-1; a possible D gene is TRBD1 (6 bases). Germline CDR1 reads MNHNS; CDR2 reads SASEGT. This CDR3 contains 13 residues. The ends were cut back, 6 bases at V and 4 bases at J, with 12 bases in the middle.

The chain has TRBV27 and TRBJ1-6; the match to TRBD1 covers 8 bases. With V trimmed by 3 bases and J by 7 bases, 14 bases remained unmatched. This CDR3 has 18 amino acids. Looked up from germline, CDR1 is MNHEY and CDR2 is SMNVEV (reference sequence). The CDR3 coding sequence is TGTGCCAGCAGTTTTTCCGGACAGGGCCTACATCAGAATTCACCCCTCCACTTT. Protein sequence: CASSFSGQGLHQNSPLHF.

This chain links TRBV10-3 with TRBJ2-7; 9 nucleotides line up with TRBD2. Unmatched junction bases numbered 14, after V lost 9 bases and J lost 2 bases. This CDR3 region has 16 residues. The germline V gene encodes CDR1 ENHRY and CDR2 SYGVKD. CDR3 DNA sequence: TGTGCCATATCCGGGACTAGCCCGGGAGGACCCTACGAGCAGTACTTC. This gives the protein CAISGTSPGGPYEQYF.

V usage is TRBV18 and J usage is TRBJ2-3, with 10 bases matching TRBD2. J gave up 5 bases and V 0 bases, and 8 bases lay outside the gene matches. The V gene's germline CDR1 is KGHSH and CDR2 LQKENI. The CDR3 contains 17 residues. The CDR3 DNA sequence: TGTGCCAGCTCACCACCAGGGCTAGCGGGAGTTGGAGATACGCAGTATTTT. It encodes CASSPPGLAGVGDTQYF.

The chain carries TRBV6-5 and TRBJ1-2; D may be TRBD1 (5 bases). The CDR3 covers 15 residues. V lost 0 bases, J lost 4 bases, and 12 bases lay in between. Germline-derived CDR1 and CDR2 are MNHEY and SVGAGI. CDR3 residues: CASSYSLDRLYGYTF. The CDR3 DNA is TGTGCCAGCAGTTACTCATTAGACAGACTCTATGGCTACACCTTC.

The CDR3 reads CASSAPGQGFKNIQYF. The CDR3 nucleotides read TGTGCCAGCAGTGCTCCGGGACAGGGGTTCAAAAACATTCAGTACTTC. This chain connects TRBV28 to TRBJ2-4; 10 bases fit TRBD1. Looked up from germline, CDR1 is MDHEN and CDR2 is SYDVKM. This CDR3 is built from 16 residues. The trim removed 5 bases at V and 3 bases at J, leaving 7 bases unmatched.

This clone was observed a handful of times. The gene calls are TRBV6-1 and TRBJ2-1, with D maybe TRBD1 (6 bases). The germline V gene encodes CDR1 MNHNS and CDR2 SASEGT. The V and J ends lost 5 bases and 0 bases respectively, with 11 bases between them. The CDR3 totals 15 residues. This chain's CDR3 is CASSITGSSYNEQFF. In DNA form, the CDR3 reads TGTGCCAGCAGTATAACAGGGAGCTCCTACAATGAGCAGTTCTTC.

This chain connects TRBV2 to TRBJ1-1; D call uncertain. With 3 bases removed from V and 1 base from J, the gap between germline ends came to 15 bases. Germline CDR1 and CDR2: SNHLY and FYNNEI. The CDR3 sequence is 16 residues long. The CDR3 loop is CASSERHISSNTEAFF. CDR3 coding DNA: TGTGCCAGCAGTGAGAGACACATATCTTCGAACACTGAAGCTTTCTTT.

The chain combines TRBV10-2 with TRBJ1-5, with 7 positions matching TRBD1. This CDR3 has 14 amino acids. J gave up 4 bases and V 6 bases, and 6 bases lay outside the gene matches. The V gene's germline CDR1 is WSHSY and CDR2 SAAADI. The chain's CDR3 is CASRARGVNQPQHF. The CDR3, as DNA: TGCGCCAGCAGAGCCAGGGGGGTAAATCAGCCCCAGCATTTT.

The rearrangement joins TRBV6-6 to TRBJ2-1; 9 nucleotides match TRBD2. Per germline, CDR1 MNHNY and CDR2 SVGAGI (reference sequence). CDR3 length equals 16 residues. V lost 2 bases, J lost 3 bases, and 5 bases stayed unmatched. CDR3 nucleotide sequence: TGTGCCAGCAGTTACCGTCTAGCGGGAAGCTACAATGAGCAGTTCTTC. Its translation is CASSYRLAGSYNEQFF.

The chain links TRBV19 to TRBJ2-5; D unclear. The assigned J gene may be wrong: the sequence end matches TRBJ2-7 better. The CDR3 covers 13 residues. CDR1 LNHDA and CDR2 SQIVND come from the germline V gene (reference sequence). The CDR3 DNA is TGTGCCAGTAGTATTGTCGGCACCTACGAGCAGTACTTC. It specifies CASSIVGTYEQYF.

This rearrangement joins TRBV28 to TRBJ2-1; a weak D match, TRBD1 (5 bases). This CDR3 comprises 16 residues. Per the germline V gene, CDR1 is MDHEN and CDR2 is SYDVKM. V shed 3 bases and J shed 8 bases, with 20 bases lying between them. The CDR3 reads CASSFGTGLLHDEQFF. The CDR3, as DNA: TGTGCCAGCAGTTTTGGTACAGGCCTCCTGCACGATGAGCAGTTCTTC.

The chain has TRBV5-1 and TRBJ2-1; D is perhaps TRBD1 (6 bases). Germline CDR1 reads SGHRS; CDR2 reads YFSETQ. V lost 4 bases and J 6 bases, leaving 11 bases between the germline ends. CDR3 length equals 13 residues. CDR3 bases: TGCGCCAGCAGCCCGGACAGTTTCAATGAGCAGTTCTTC. This gives the protein CASSPDSFNEQFF.

The chain recombines TRBV4-2 with TRBJ1-1, with 11 bases identical to TRBD1. The CDR3 loop spans 15 amino acids. The J segment lost 4 bases and the V segment lost 5 bases, leaving 6 bases of the junction unmatched. Germline V gene sequence: CDR1 LGHNA, CDR2 YNFKEQ. CDR3 loop: CASSLPGTGGTEAFF. In DNA form, the CDR3 reads TGTGCCAGCAGCTTACCCGGGACAGGGGGCACTGAAGCTTTCTTT.

This clone was detected only a few times. CDR3 nucleotide sequence: TGTGCCAGCTCACCTTCTGGGTACTATGGCTACACCTTC. Residues: CASSPSGYYGYTF. The chain couples TRBV18 to TRBJ1-2; no definite D call. This CDR3 spans 13 amino acids. Germline CDR1 and CDR2: KGHSH and LQKENI. With 3 bases removed from V and 3 bases from J, the gap between germline ends came to 8 bases.

The chain's CDR3 is CASSEGGQGFAEAFF. The CDR3 DNA follows: TGTGCCAGCAGTGAAGGGGGACAGGGGTTTGCTGAAGCTTTCTTT. The V and J genes are TRBV6-1 and TRBJ1-1, with 10 bases fitting TRBD1. Germline CDR1 MNHNS, CDR2 SASEGT. The CDR3 length is 15 residues. V was pared by 1 base and J by 6 bases, with 5 bases of the junction left unmatched.

V usage is TRBV5-6 and J usage is TRBJ1-2; 7 positions match TRBD1. This CDR3 comprises 14 residues. Germline lookup yields CDR1 SGHDT and CDR2 YYEEEE. The junction had 12 bases not matched to a gene; V was cut back by 6 bases and J by 7 bases. CDR3 sequence: CASTRGFAVGGYTF. CDR3 nucleotide sequence: TGTGCCAGCACCAGGGGGTTTGCTGTTGGTGGCTACACCTTC.

This clone was seen a handful of times. V gene TRBV2 combines with J gene TRBJ2-1, with TRBD2 identical over 10 bases. Losses at the gene ends were 6 bases for V and 4 bases for J; bases not matched to a gene: 6. The CDR3 consists of 15 residues. CDR1 is SNHLY and CDR2 is FYNNEI in the germline V gene. The CDR3 is CASRPAGGPYNEQFF. The CDR3 DNA reads as TGTGCCAGCAGACCAGCGGGAGGGCCGTACAATGAGCAGTTCTTC.

Points on this clone: A read error likely explains this, since a far larger clone differs by one base. No conserved phenylalanine or tryptophan ends this CDR3, so it is likely a read error. The gene calls are TRBV27 and TRBJ1-2; 8 bases match TRBD1. Germline V gene lookup returns CDR1 MNHEY and CDR2 SMNVEV (reference sequence). The V segment lost 4 bases and the J segment 4 bases; nucleotides outside the gene matches: 11. The CDR3 consists of 16 residues. Written as DNA, the CDR3 is TGTGCCAGCAGTTCTAAGGGACAGGCGAGTGGCTATGGCTACACCTGC. Residues: CASSSKGQASGYGYTC.

The gene calls are TRBV19 and TRBJ2-7; TRBD2 matches 8 bases. The CDR3 covers 14 residues. Germline values: CDR1 LNHDA, CDR2 SQIVND (reference sequence). The V and J ends lost 7 bases and 0 bases, in that order; junction bases with no gene match: 5. The DNA of the CDR3 is TGTGCCAGTACCCCGGGGGGGGGCTCCTACGAGCAGTACTTC. It encodes CASTPGGGSYEQYF.

This clone has a handful of counts. A single base separates this from a much larger clone, so it may be a read error. V is TRBV5-1 and J is TRBJ1-5; tentatively, D is TRBD1 (5 bases). This CDR3 comprises 14 residues. Germline V gene data show CDR1 as SGHRS and CDR2 as YFSETQ. The CDR3 is CARSLVGGDQPQHF. DNA of the CDR3: TGCGCCCGCAGCTTGGTGGGGGGGGATCAGCCCCAGCATTTT.

The chain couples TRBV19 to TRBJ2-7, with 11 bases matching TRBD1. CDR1 is LNHDA, CDR2 SQIVND, per germline (reference sequence). Losses at the gene ends were 5 bases for V and 4 bases for J; bases not matched to a gene: 4. The CDR3 runs to 14 residues. CDR3 loop: CASSVGTGGYEQYF. CDR3 nucleotides: TGTGCCAGTAGTGTCGGGACAGGGGGGTACGAGCAGTACTTC.

The chain joins TRBV6-5 to TRBJ2-3; 8 positions match TRBD1. This CDR3 is built from 14 residues. The junction had 3 bases not matched to a gene; V was cut back by 2 bases and J by 5 bases. Germline CDR1 reads MNHEY; CDR2 reads SVGAGI. The CDR3 sequence is CASSYRTGLDTQYF. The CDR3 DNA reads as TGTGCCAGCAGTTACAGGACAGGGTTAGATACGCAGTATTTT.

This chain connects TRBV28 to TRBJ2-1, with unresolved D. There are 15 residues in the CDR3. V dropped 3 bases and J dropped 1 base, with 10 bases sitting between them. Germline loops: CDR1 MDHEN, CDR2 SYDVKM. The chain's CDR3 is CASSFIPGSYNEQFF. CDR3 sequence (DNA): TGTGCCAGCAGTTTTATCCCGGGTTCCTACAATGAGCAGTTCTTC.

The chain links TRBV7-3 to TRBJ1-1; 7 bases are a match to TRBD1. Germline V gives CDR1 SGHTA, CDR2 FQGTGA. The CDR3 loop spans 16 amino acids. Trimming cost V 5 bases and J 1 base; bases outside gene matches: 10. CDR3 nucleotides: TGTGCCAGCAGCCCCGACAGGGTAAGGGAGAACACTGAAGCTTTCTTT. It translates to CASSPDRVRENTEAFF.

This clone was seen a few times. The gene calls are TRBV18 and TRBJ1-3; 8 nucleotides match TRBD1. CDR1 KGHSH and CDR2 LQKENI come from the germline V gene. The CDR3 covers 16 residues. With 2 bases clipped from V and 4 bases from J, the junction kept 7 bases outside the gene matches. CDR3 protein: CASSPIPGTGGNTIYF. The CDR3 DNA reads as TGTGCCAGCTCACCAATACCCGGGACAGGCGGAAACACCATATATTTT. Full variable domain (missing parts from reference TRBV18 and TRBJ1-3): NAGVMQNPRHLVRRRGQEARLRCSPMKGHSHVYWYRQLPEEGLKFMVYLQKENIIDESGMPKERFSAEFPKEGPSILRIQQVVRGDSAAYFCASSPIPGTGGNTIYFGEGSWLTVV.